The next 18 T cell receptor beta chains were all read from a single sample in a study of T cell responses to AZD1222 COVID-19 vaccine. The method was immunoSEQ multiplex PCR; TCRdb's version includes in-frame clones alone and lacks a portion of them. The sample includes 90,000 to 120,000 clones, 70% to 90% of them seen just once. Sequencing used peripheral blood, obtained on day 0 of AZD1222 vaccination. The origin of the receptors is an adult in good health.

The chain carries TRBV4-3 and TRBJ2-2; D may be TRBD2 (6 bases). Germline loops: CDR1 LGHNA, CDR2 YSLEER. This CDR3 comprises 16 residues. The ends were cut back, 2 bases at V and 4 bases at J, with 14 bases in the middle. The CDR3 DNA sequence: TGCGCCAGCAGCCAATACCGGGACTCGGGCACCGGGGAGCTGTTTTTT. Its translation is CASSQYRDSGTGELFF.

The chain has TRBV7-2 and TRBJ2-3; either TRBD1 or TRBD2 may supply D (5 bases each). The CDR3 spans 15 residues. Trimming cost V 1 base and J 1 base, with 9 bases left between them. Germline V CDR1 and CDR2: SGHTA, FQGNSA. The CDR3 bases are TGTGCCAGCAGCTTAGGTGGGGGAGGCACAGATACGCAGTATTTT. This sequence encodes CASSLGGGGTDTQYF.

The gene calls are TRBV6-5 and TRBJ2-2; TRBD2 is a possible D gene (6 bases). Trimming removed 6 bases from V and 5 bases from J, with 10 bases in between. The V gene's germline CDR1 is MNHEY and CDR2 SVGAGI. The length of the CDR3 is 13 residues. CDR3 region: CASRRGPTGELFF. For the CDR3, the DNA is TGTGCCAGCAGGCGGGGCCCGACCGGGGAGCTGTTTTTT.

The chain has TRBV7-2 and TRBJ2-1; D remains ambiguous. The V and J ends lost 2 bases and 3 bases respectively, with 2 bases between them. The length of the CDR3 is 12 residues. The germline V gene has CDR1 SGHTA and CDR2 FQGNSA. CDR3 coding DNA: TGTGCCAGCAGCTTAAGCTACAATGAGCAGTTCTTC. Its translation: CASSLSYNEQFF.

The chain carries TRBV7-3 and TRBJ1-2; no clear D gene. This CDR3 region has 13 residues. Trimming took off 3 bases at V and 7 bases at J, with 12 bases between the two ends. Looked up from germline, CDR1 is SGHTA and CDR2 is FQGTGA. The CDR3 protein is CASSLGRGLGYTF. The CDR3 coding sequence is TGTGCCAGCAGCTTGGGTCGGGGTCTTGGCTACACCTTC.

The V gene is TRBV2, the J gene TRBJ2-2, with 8 bases lining up with TRBD2. The CDR3 runs 15 residues. Germline assignment: CDR1 SNHLY and CDR2 FYNNEI. Trimming removed 5 bases from V and 4 bases from J; junction bases left unmatched: 6. The CDR3 nucleotides read TGTGCCAGCAGTCCCCTTAGCGGGACCACCGGGGAGCTGTTTTTT. This encodes CASSPLSGTTGELFF.

The chain uses TRBV27 and TRBJ1-6; D is ambiguous. Looked up from germline, CDR1 is MNHEY and CDR2 is SMNVEV (reference sequence). The CDR3 covers 14 residues. The V and J ends lost 2 bases and 10 bases respectively, with 12 bases between them. The CDR3 protein is CASSLPDGHSPLHF. In DNA form, the CDR3 reads TGTGCCAGCAGTTTACCCGACGGGCACTCACCCCTCCACTTT.

The chain uses TRBV19 and TRBJ2-1; possibly TRBD2 for D (5 bases). The V end was cut by 5 bases, the J end by 4 bases, with 18 bases between. CDR1 is LNHDA and CDR2 is SQIVND in the germline V gene (reference sequence). The CDR3 extends over 16 amino acids. CDR3 sequence (DNA): TGTGCCAGTAGTTCCCTGGGGAGCGTAACATACAATGAGCAGTTCTTC. Its protein product is CASSSLGSVTYNEQFF.

J is TRBJ1-2 and V is TRBV25-1; D possibly corresponds to TRBD1 (5 bases). The CDR3 runs 15 residues. Trimming stripped 9 bases from V and 7 bases from J, with 24 bases between. Per the germline V gene, CDR1 is MGHDK and CDR2 is SYGVNS. The CDR3 region is CASWSREAWQGGYTF. CDR3 coding DNA: TGTGCCAGTTGGTCCAGGGAGGCTTGGCAGGGTGGCTACACCTTC.

The chain joins TRBV7-9 to TRBJ2-1; TRBD2 agrees at 12 bases. The CDR3 loop spans 16 amino acids. V gave up 0 bases and J gave up 4 bases; unmatched junction bases: 1. CDR1 SEHNR and CDR2 FQNEAQ come from the germline V gene (reference sequence). CDR3 bases: TGTGCCAGCAGCTTAGCACTAGCGGGGGGATACAATGAGCAGTTCTTC. Translation gives CASSLALAGGYNEQFF.

Here the CDR3 DNA reads TGTGCCAGCAGACCGGGGGCGCGCACTGAAGCTTTCTTT. Translating it yields CASRPGARTEAFF. The chain links TRBV27 to TRBJ1-1; tentatively, D is TRBD1 (6 bases). Germline-derived CDR1 and CDR2 are MNHEY and SMNVEV (reference sequence). V lost 6 bases and J 4 bases, leaving 12 bases between the germline ends. The CDR3 runs to 13 residues.

Only one count was recorded for this clone. The CDR3 protein is CASSVETGVREKLFF. DNA of the CDR3: TGTGCCAGCAGCGTAGAGACAGGGGTTCGGGAAAAACTGTTTTTT. V gene TRBV9 combines with J gene TRBJ1-4; 8 nucleotides line up with TRBD1. Per the germline V gene, CDR1 is SGDLS and CDR2 is YYNGEE. The CDR3 is made up of 15 amino acids. V lost 0 bases and J lost 8; bases outside the gene matches: 6.

V and J are TRBV9 and TRBJ2-2; possible D gene TRBD1, 6 bases. Trimming took off 0 bases at V and 0 bases at J, with 15 bases between the two ends. The CDR3 runs to 18 residues. Germline lookup yields CDR1 SGDLS and CDR2 YYNGEE. DNA of the CDR3: TGTGCCAGCAGCGTAGCTACAAGGGCAGGGGCGAACACCGGGGAGCTGTTTTTT. It yields the protein CASSVATRAGANTGELFF.

This clone has a single count. This sequence joins TRBV7-3 and TRBJ2-1; 9 bases are shared with TRBD2. With V trimmed by 1 base and J by 4 bases, 5 bases remained unmatched. The CDR3 sequence is 16 residues long. Germline CDR1 SGHTA, CDR2 FQGTGA. DNA of the CDR3: TGTGCCAGCAGCTTAAATCCTAGCGGGATATACAATGAGCAGTTCTTC. This encodes CASSLNPSGIYNEQFF. Supplemented by reference TRBV7-3 and TRBJ2-1, the full variable domain reads GAGVSQTPSNKVTEKGKYVELRCDPISGHTALYWYRQSLGQGPEFLIYFQGTGAADDSGLPNDRFFAVRPEGSVSTLKIQRTERGDSAVYLCASSLNPSGIYNEQFFGPGTRLTVL.

A word on this clone: Other DNA sequences in the same sample also yield this CDR3. The chain recombines TRBV3-1 (or the pseudogene TRBV3-2) with TRBJ2-5; D is uncertain. Between the trimmed V and J ends, which lost 3 bases and 4 bases, there was a span of 3 bases. The CDR3 spans 11 residues. Germline V gives CDR1 LGHDT, CDR2 YNNKEL (reference sequence). CDR3 region: CASSQRETQYF. In DNA, the CDR3 is TGTGCCAGCAGCCAGAGAGAGACCCAGTACTTC.

This clone was counted once. This rearrangement joins TRBV14 to TRBJ1-1; D is unresolved. The CDR3 length is 15 residues. Per germline, CDR1 SGHDN and CDR2 FVKESK. Trimming shortened V by 1 base and J by 0 bases, and 9 bases separated the two germline ends. As DNA, the CDR3 is TGTGCCAGCAGCCAAGGGACTCTCATGAACACTGAAGCTTTCTTT. This translates into CASSQGTLMNTEAFF.

The V and J genes are TRBV7-8 and TRBJ1-5; 8 nucleotides align to TRBD1. This CDR3 region has 14 residues. V trimming: 3 bases; J trimming: 2 bases; junction bases outside the gene matches: 0. CDR1 and CDR2 (germline): SGHVS, FQNEAQ. The CDR3 reads CASSLDRGNQPQHF. The CDR3 DNA sequence: TGTGCCAGCAGCTTGGACAGGGGCAATCAGCCCCAGCATTTT.

This clone has only a few counts. The rearrangement joins TRBV4-1 to TRBJ2-1; D is unclear. The germline V and J ends were trimmed by 0 bases and 5 bases, with 8 bases remaining between them. CDR3 length: 14 amino acids. In germline, CDR1 is MGHRA, CDR2 YSYEKL. CDR3 sequence: CASSQERVNNEQFF. CDR3 DNA: TGCGCCAGCAGCCAAGAACGGGTAAACAATGAGCAGTTCTTC.